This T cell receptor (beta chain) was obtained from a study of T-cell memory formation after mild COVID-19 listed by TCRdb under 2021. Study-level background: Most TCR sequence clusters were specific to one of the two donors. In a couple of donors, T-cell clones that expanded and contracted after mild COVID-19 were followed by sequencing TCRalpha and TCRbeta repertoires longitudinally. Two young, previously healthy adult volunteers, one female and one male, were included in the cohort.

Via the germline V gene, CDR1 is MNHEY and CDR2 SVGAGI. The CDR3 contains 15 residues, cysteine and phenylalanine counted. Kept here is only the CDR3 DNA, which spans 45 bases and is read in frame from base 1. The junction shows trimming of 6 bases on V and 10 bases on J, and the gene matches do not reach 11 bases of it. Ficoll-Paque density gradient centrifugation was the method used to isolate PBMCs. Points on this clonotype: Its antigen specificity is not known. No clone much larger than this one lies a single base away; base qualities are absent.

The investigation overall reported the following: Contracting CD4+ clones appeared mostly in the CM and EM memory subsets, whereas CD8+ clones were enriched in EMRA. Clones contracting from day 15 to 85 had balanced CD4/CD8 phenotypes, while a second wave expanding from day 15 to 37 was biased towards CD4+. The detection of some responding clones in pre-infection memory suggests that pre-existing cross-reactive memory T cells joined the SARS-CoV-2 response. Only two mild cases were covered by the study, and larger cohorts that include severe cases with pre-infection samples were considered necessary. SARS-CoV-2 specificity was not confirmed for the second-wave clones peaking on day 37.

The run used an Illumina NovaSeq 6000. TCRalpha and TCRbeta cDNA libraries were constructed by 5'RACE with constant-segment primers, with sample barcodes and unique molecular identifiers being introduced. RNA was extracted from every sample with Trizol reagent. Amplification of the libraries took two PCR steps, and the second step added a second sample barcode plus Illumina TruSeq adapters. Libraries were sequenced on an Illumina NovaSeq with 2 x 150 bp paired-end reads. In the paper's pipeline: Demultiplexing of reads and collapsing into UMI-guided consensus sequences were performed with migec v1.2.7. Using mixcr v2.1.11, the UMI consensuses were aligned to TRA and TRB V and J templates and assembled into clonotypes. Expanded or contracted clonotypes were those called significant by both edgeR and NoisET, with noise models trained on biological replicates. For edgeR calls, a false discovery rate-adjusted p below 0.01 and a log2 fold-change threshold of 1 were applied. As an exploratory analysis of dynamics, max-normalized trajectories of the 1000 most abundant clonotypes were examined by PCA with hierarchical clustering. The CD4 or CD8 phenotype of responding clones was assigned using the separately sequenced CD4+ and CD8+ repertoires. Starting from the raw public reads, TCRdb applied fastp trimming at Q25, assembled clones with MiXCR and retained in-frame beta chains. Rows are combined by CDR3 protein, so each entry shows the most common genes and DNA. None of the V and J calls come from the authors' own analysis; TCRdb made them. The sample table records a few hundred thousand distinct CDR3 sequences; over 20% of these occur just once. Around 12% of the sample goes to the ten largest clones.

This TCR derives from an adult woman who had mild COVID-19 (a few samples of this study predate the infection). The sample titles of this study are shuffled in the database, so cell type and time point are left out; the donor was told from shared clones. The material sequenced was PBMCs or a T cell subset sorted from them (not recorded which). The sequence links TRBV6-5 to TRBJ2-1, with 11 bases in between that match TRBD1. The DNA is TGTGCCAGCAGCAGTGGGACAGGGGGGTTCCGAGAGCAGTTCTTC. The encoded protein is CASSSGTGGFREQFF.